This TCR beta chain was obtained from a study of blood T cell repertoires in COVID-19. Background on the study: Researchers got acute and convalescent COVID-19 samples from the United States, Italy and Spain. T cells, B-cell-depleted T cells, or PBMCs supplied cDNA or gDNA.

Germline CDR1 MNHNY, CDR2 SVGAGI (reference sequence). The V end lost 11 bases, the J end lost 3 bases, and 10 bases lay between the germline ends. CDR3 length: 11 amino acids. The authors' processing: Estimates of nucleated cell counts were drawn from the amplification of reference gene primers. Using immunoSEQ multiplex PCR, the repertoire was profiled, and TCRdb retains in-frame clones only, with some absent. Clone size and the V and J calls come from that table; the DNA yielded D and trimming. The profile shows about 150,000 clones, roughly nine tenths of them singletons. The source is a woman between 40 and 50 years old with acute or convalescent COVID-19. The chain carries TRBV6-6 and TRBJ1-2, with D possibly matching TRBD1 (5 bases). The specimen was peripheral blood. CDR3 bases: TGTGCCGGGGGGTCGGACTATGGCTACACCTTC. Translating gives CAGGSDYGYTF.